The clone carrying this TCR beta chain has ten or more counts. What it recognizes is unknown. MiXCR, run by TCRdb on the 5' RACE reads, gives a single entry per CDR3 protein. The repertoire consists of 200,000 to 300,000 distinct CDR3 sequences, with more than 3.5% occurring once and the leading ten covering around 19%. This record belongs to a study of T cells after yellow fever vaccination. Points from the study as a whole: Some clonotypes, a small share, were shared between CD4 and CD8 compartments.

V gave up 7 bases and J gave up 10 bases, with 14 bases separating them. The CDR3 is made up of 12 amino acids. CDR1 is LGHDT and CDR2 is YNNKEL in the germline V gene (reference sequence). This receptor was obtained from a man younger than 35 who received the YFV17D yellow fever vaccine. The chain joins TRBV3-1 to TRBJ2-1; D remains unclear. Sequenced here: PBMCs, sampled 15 days after the yellow fever booster vaccination. Here the CDR3 reads CASMGLEAEQFF. Written as DNA, the CDR3 is TGTGCCAGCATGGGCCTAGAGGCCGAGCAGTTCTTC.